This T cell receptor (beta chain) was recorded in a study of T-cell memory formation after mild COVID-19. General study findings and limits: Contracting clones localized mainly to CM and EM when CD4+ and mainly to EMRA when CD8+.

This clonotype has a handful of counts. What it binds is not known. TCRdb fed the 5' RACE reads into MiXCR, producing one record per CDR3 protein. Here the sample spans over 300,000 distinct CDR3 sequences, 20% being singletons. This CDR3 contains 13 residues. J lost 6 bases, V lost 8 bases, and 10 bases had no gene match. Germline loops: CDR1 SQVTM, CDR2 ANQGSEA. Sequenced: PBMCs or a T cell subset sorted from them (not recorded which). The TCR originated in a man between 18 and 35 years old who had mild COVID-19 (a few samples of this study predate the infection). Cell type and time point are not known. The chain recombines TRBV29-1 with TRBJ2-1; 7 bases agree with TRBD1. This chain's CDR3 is CSLWTGGTNEQFF. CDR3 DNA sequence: TGCAGCTTGTGGACAGGTGGCACCAATGAGCAGTTCTTC.